The clone carrying this T cell receptor beta chain was seen a handful of times. This CDR3 is built from 14 residues. The V and J ends lost 3 bases and 8 bases, in that order; junction bases with no gene match: 8. Germline V gives CDR1 KGHSH, CDR2 LQKENI. This sample stems from a study of OX40 agonist ivuxolimab in advanced cancers. Libraries were prepared by immunoSEQ multiplex PCR; TCRdb keeps only in-frame clonotypes and omits some of them. The sample contains roughly 84,000 clones, approximately 84% of which appear only once. The source is an adult with an advanced solid tumor such as melanoma, head and neck, liver or kidney cancer. This sequence joins TRBV18 and TRBJ1-2; 8 bases are a match to TRBD1. This specimen was CD4+ or CD8+ T cells sorted from blood, taken in a trial of the OX40 agonist ivuxolimab. The CDR3 DNA sequence: TGTGCCAGCTCACCGACAGGGGCTTCTGACGGCTACACCTTC. Translating it yields CASSPTGASDGYTF.